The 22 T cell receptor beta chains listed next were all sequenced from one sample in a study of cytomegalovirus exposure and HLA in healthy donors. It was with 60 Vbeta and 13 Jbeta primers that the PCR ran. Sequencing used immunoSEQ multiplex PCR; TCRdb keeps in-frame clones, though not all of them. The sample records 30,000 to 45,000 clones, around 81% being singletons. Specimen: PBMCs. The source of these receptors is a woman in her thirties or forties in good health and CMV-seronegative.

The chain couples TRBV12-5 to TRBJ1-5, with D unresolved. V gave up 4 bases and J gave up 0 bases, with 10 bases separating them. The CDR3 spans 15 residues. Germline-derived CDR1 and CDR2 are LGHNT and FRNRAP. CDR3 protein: CASGSTLASNQPQHF. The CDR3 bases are TGTGCTAGTGGTTCGACACTGGCTAGCAATCAGCCCCAGCATTTT.

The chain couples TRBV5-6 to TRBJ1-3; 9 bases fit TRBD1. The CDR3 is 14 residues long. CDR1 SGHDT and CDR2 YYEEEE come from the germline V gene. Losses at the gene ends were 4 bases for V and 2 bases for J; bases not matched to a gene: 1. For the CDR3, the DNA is TGTGCCAGCAGCCGACAGGGGGCTGGAAACACCATATATTTT. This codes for CASSRQGAGNTIYF.

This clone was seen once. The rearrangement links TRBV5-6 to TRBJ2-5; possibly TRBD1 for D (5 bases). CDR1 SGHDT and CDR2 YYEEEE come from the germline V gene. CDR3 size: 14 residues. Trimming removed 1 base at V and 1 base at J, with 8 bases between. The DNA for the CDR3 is TGTGCCAGCAGCTTGCAAGGGGTCCAAGAGACCCAGTACTTC. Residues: CASSLQGVQETQYF. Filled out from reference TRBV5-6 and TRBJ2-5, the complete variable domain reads DAGVTQSPTHLIKTRGQQVTLRCSPKSGHDTVSWYQQALGQGPQFIFQYYEEEERQRGNFPDRFSGHQFPNYSSELNVNALLLGDSALYLCASSLQGVQETQYFGPGTRLLVL.

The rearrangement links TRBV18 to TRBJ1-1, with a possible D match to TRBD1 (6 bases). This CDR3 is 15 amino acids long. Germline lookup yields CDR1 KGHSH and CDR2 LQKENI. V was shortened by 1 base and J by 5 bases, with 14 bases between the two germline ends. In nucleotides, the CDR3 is TGTGCCAGCTCACCACTTAGCCAGGGGAAGACTGAAGCTTTCTTT. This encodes CASSPLSQGKTEAFF.

In DNA, the CDR3 is TGTGCCAGCAGTCCCCGGGTAGAAAGGGGCGAGCAGTACTTC. Translated, it gives CASSPRVERGEQYF. This sequence joins TRBV6-5 and TRBJ2-7; perhaps TRBD1 as D (5 bases). The CDR3 contains 14 residues. From germline, CDR1 is MNHEY and CDR2 SVGAGI. Trimming took off 5 bases at V and 6 bases at J, with 17 bases between the two ends.

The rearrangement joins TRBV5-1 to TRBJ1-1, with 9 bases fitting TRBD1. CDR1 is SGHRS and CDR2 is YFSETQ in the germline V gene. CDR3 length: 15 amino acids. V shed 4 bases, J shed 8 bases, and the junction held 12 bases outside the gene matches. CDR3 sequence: CASSPLGQGRSEAFF. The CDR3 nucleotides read TGCGCCAGCAGCCCACTGGGACAGGGAAGGTCAGAAGCTTTCTTT.

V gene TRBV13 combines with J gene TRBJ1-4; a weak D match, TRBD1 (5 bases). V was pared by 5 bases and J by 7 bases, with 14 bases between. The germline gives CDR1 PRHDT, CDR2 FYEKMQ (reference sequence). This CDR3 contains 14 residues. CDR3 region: CASSPRQGGEKLFF. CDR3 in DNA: TGTGCCAGCAGCCCCCGTCAGGGTGGTGAAAAACTGTTTTTT.

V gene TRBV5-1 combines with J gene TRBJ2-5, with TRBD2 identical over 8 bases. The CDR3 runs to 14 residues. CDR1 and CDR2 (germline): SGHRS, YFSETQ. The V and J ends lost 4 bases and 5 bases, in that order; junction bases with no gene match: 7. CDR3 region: CASSPTSGVETQYF. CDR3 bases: TGCGCCAGCAGCCCTACTAGCGGTGTTGAGACCCAGTACTTC.

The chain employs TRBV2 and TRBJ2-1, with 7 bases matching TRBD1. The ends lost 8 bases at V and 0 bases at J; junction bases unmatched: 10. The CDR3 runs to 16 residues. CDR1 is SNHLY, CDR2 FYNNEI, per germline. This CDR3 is CASHPPGQSSYNEQFF. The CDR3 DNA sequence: TGTGCCAGCCATCCTCCGGGACAGAGCTCCTACAATGAGCAGTTCTTC.

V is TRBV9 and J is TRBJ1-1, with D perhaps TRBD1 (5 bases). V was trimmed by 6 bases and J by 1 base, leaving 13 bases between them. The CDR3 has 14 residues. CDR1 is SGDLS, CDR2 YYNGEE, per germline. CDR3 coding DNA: TGTGCCAGCACGTGGGGGGATACGAACACTGAAGCTTTCTTT. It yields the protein CASTWGDTNTEAFF.

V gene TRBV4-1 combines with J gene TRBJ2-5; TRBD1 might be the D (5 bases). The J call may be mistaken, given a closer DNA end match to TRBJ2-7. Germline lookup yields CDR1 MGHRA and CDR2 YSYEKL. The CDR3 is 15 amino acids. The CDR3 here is CASSQSAQVSYEQYF. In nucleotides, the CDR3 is TGCGCCAGCAGCCAGAGCGCACAGGTCTCCTACGAGCAGTACTTC.

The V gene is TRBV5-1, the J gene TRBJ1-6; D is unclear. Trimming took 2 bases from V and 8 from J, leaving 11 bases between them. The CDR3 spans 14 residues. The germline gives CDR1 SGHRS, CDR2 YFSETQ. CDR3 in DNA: TGCGCCAGCAGCTTAGGCCAGGATTATTCACCCCTCCACTTT. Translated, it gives CASSLGQDYSPLHF.

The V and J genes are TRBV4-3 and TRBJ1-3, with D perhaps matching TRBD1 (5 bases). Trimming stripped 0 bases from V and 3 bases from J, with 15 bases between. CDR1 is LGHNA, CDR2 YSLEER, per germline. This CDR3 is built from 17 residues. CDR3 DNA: TGCGCCAGCAGCCAAGATCTTGCAGGGCGGTTTGGAAACACCATATATTTT. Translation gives CASSQDLAGRFGNTIYF.

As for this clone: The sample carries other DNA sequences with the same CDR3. Written as DNA, the CDR3 is TGCGCCAGCAGCCAGCTGAAGGCGGGACGGGTTAATGAAAAACTGTTTTTT. Residues: CASSQLKAGRVNEKLFF. The chain couples TRBV4-1 to TRBJ1-4; the D gene is possibly TRBD1 (5 bases). This CDR3 is 17 amino acids long. The germline gives CDR1 MGHRA, CDR2 YSYEKL. Trimming pared 3 bases from V and 4 bases from J, leaving 18 bases between.

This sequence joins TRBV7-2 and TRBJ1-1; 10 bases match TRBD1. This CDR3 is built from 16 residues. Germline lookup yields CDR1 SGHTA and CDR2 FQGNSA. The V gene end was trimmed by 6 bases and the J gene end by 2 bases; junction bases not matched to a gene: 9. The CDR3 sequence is CASRLRDRGPNTEAFF. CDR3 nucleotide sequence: TGTGCCAGCAGACTCCGGGACAGGGGACCAAACACTGAAGCTTTCTTT.

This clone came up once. The CDR3 sequence: CASSLGGENYGYTF. The CDR3 coding sequence is TGCGCCAGCAGCTTGGGGGGCGAAAACTATGGCTACACCTTC. The chain joins TRBV5-1 to TRBJ1-2; possibly TRBD1 for D (5 bases). Germline V gene sequence: CDR1 SGHRS, CDR2 YFSETQ. This CDR3 is 14 amino acids long. Between the trimmed V and J ends, which lost 0 bases and 2 bases, there was a span of 8 bases.

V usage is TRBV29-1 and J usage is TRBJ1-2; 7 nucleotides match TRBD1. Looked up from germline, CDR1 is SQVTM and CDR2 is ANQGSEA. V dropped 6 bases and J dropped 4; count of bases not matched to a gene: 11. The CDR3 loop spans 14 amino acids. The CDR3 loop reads CSVHYRGATYGYTF. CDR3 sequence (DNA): TGCAGCGTACATTACAGGGGCGCCACCTATGGCTACACCTTC. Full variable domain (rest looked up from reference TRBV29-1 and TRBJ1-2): SAVISQKPSRDICQRGTSLTIQCQVDSQVTMMFWYRQQPGQSLTLIATANQGSEATYESGFVIDKFPISRPNLTFSTLTVSNMSPEDSSIYLCSVHYRGATYGYTFGSGTRLTVV.

The CDR3 is CASSYKGTVAGELFF. The DNA for the CDR3 is TGTGCCAGCAGTTACAAGGGGACAGTCGCCGGGGAGCTGTTTTTT. The rearrangement links TRBV6-5 to TRBJ2-2; 7 bases map to TRBD1. The V segment lost 2 bases and the J segment 6 bases; nucleotides outside the gene matches: 6. Germline values: CDR1 MNHEY, CDR2 SVGAGI. This CDR3 comprises 15 residues.

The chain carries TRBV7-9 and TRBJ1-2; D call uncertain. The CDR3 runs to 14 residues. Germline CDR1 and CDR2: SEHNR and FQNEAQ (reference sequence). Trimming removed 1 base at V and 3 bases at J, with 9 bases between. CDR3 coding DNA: TGTGCCAGCAGCTTAGTTGTAGCCTACTATGGCTACACCTTC. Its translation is CASSLVVAYYGYTF.

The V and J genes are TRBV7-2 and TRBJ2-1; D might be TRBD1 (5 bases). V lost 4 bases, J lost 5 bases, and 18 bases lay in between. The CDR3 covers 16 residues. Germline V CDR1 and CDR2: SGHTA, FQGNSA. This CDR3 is CASSSRQSLRNNEQFF. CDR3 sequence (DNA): TGTGCCAGCAGCTCCCGACAGTCGCTTCGCAACAATGAGCAGTTCTTC.

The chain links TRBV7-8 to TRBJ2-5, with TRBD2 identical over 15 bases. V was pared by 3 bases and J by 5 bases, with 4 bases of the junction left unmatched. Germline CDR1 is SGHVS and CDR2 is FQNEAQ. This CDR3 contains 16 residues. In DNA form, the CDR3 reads TGTGCCAGCAGCTTGCACGGGACTAGCGGGGGGGAGACCCAGTACTTC. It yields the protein CASSLHGTSGGETQYF.

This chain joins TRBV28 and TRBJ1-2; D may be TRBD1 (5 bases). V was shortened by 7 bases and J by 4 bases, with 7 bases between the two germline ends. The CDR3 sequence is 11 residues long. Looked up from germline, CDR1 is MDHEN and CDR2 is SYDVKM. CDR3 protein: CASNGGYGYTF. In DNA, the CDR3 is TGTGCCAGCAACGGGGGCTATGGCTACACCTTC.